Presented here are 20 T cell receptor beta chains from one specimen sequenced in a study of human T cells and chemical hapten exposure. Time point in this sample: pre-sensitization, week 0. Treatment: therapeutic diphenylcyclopropenone sensitization with weekly scalp DPC. TCRdb ran MiXCR on the RACE reads and lists one entry per CDR3 protein. This table has around 300,000 distinct CDR3 sequences, around 5.5% appearing once. Sample: whole blood, taken in connection with sensitization to the hapten diphenylcyclopropenone (DPC). The receptors were gathered from a woman in her late teens or twenties with alopecia areata. Some clones in this sample may be carry-over from other donors' samples.

This clonotype turned up a few times. The J gene is TRBJ2-1, the V gene TRBV7-8, with TRBD1 matching over 9 bases. The ends lost 0 bases at V and 7 bases at J; junction bases unmatched: 7. Germline loops: CDR1 SGHVS, CDR2 FQNEAQ. This CDR3 is 16 amino acids long. CDR3: CASSLAPGDRENEQFF. CDR3 DNA: TGTGCCAGCAGCTTAGCCCCCGGGGACAGGGAAAATGAGCAGTTCTTC.

This rearrangement joins TRBV5-1 to TRBJ1-2, with 7 nucleotides matching TRBD1. After removal of 4 bases from V and 4 bases from J, the junction contained 10 bases not matched to a gene. The germline V gene has CDR1 SGHRS and CDR2 YFSETQ. The CDR3 extends over 15 amino acids. In DNA, the CDR3 is TGCGCCAGCAGCCCAGGGACAGTGGGGCCCTATGGCTACACCTTC. Amino acid sequence: CASSPGTVGPYGYTF.

The CDR3 coding sequence is TGCAGCGTCGGTGGACAGGGTGGCTATGGCTACACCTTC. It translates to CSVGGQGGYGYTF. The chain combines TRBV29-1 with TRBJ1-2; TRBD1 matches 8 bases. The CDR3 contains 13 residues. Germline lookup yields CDR1 SQVTM and CDR2 ANQGSEA. The V segment lost 6 bases and the J segment 4 bases; nucleotides outside the gene matches: 7.

This clonotype has ten or more counts. The J gene is TRBJ2-1, the V gene TRBV2, with TRBD2 matching over 11 bases. The V gene's germline CDR1 is SNHLY and CDR2 FYNNEI. This CDR3 contains 15 residues. With 5 bases clipped from V and 7 bases from J, the junction kept 7 bases outside the gene matches. Written as DNA, the CDR3 is TGTGCCAGCAGTATTAGCGGGGGGGAGTTTAATGAGCAGTTCTTC. Its translation is CASSISGGEFNEQFF. The full variable domain, completed using reference TRBV2 and TRBJ2-1, is EPEVTQTPSHQVTQMGQEVILRCVPISNHLYFYWYRQILGQKVEFLVSFYNNEISEKSEIFDDQFSVERPDGSNFTLKIRSTKLEDSAMYFCASSISGGEFNEQFFGPGTRLTVL.

The chain recombines TRBV7-8 with TRBJ1-1; unclear D gene. V was clipped by 4 bases and J by 0 bases, with 9 bases between them. Looked up from germline, CDR1 is SGHVS and CDR2 is FQNEAQ. The CDR3 sequence is 14 residues long. CDR3: CASSYHPMNTEAFF. CDR3 sequence (DNA): TGTGCCAGCAGCTATCATCCCATGAACACTGAAGCTTTCTTT.

The chain is built from TRBV20-1 and TRBJ1-1; D is unclear. The length of the CDR3 is 13 residues. Trimming pared 6 bases from V and 3 bases from J, leaving 14 bases between. In germline, CDR1 is DFQATT, CDR2 SNEGSKA (reference sequence). CDR3 DNA: TGCAGTGCCCGCGAGCCGGGCGACACTGAAGCTTTCTTT. This encodes CSAREPGDTEAFF.

This clonotype came up a few times. The rearrangement links TRBV28 to TRBJ1-5; D gene unclear. The CDR3 extends over 17 amino acids. Germline CDR1 and CDR2: MDHEN and SYDVKM. With 4 bases removed from V and 0 bases from J, the gap between germline ends came to 16 bases. CDR3: CASSSYISNLSNQPQHF. Written as DNA, the CDR3 is TGTGCCAGCAGTTCGTACATTTCCAACCTTAGCAATCAGCCCCAGCATTTT.

This chain uses TRBV12-5 with TRBJ2-2, with 7 bases that match TRBD1. This CDR3 has 19 residues. CDR1 is LGHNT, CDR2 FRNRAP, per germline. Losses at the gene ends were 3 bases for V and 2 bases for J; bases not matched to a gene: 15. CDR3 bases: TGTGCTAGTGGTTTTAGGCTTAAGAATGGGGACAGCAACACCGGGGAGCTGTTTTTT. Its translation is CASGFRLKNGDSNTGELFF.

This clonotype came up many times. The V call is TRBV7-8, the J call TRBJ2-1, with 11 bases lining up with TRBD2. CDR1 is SGHVS, CDR2 FQNEAQ, per germline. Trimming at V came to 5 bases and at J to 7 bases, leaving 10 bases not matched to a gene. The length of the CDR3 is 16 residues. The CDR3, as DNA: TGTGCCAGCAGCGATATAGCGGGGGGGATCGGGAATGAGCAGTTCTTC. Protein sequence: CASSDIAGGIGNEQFF.

This clonotype was recorded many times. This chain joins TRBV7-2 and TRBJ2-4; 8 bases are shared with TRBD2. Germline lookup yields CDR1 SGHTA and CDR2 FQGNSA. The CDR3 runs 15 residues. V trimming: 5 bases; J trimming: 0 bases; junction bases outside the gene matches: 3. The DNA for the CDR3 is TGTGCCAGCAGCACCGGGGGGGTAGCCAAAAACATTCAGTACTTC. Protein product: CASSTGGVAKNIQYF.

This clonotype showed up many times. This chain uses TRBV5-1 with TRBJ1-1, with D unresolved. Per germline, CDR1 SGHRS and CDR2 YFSETQ. The CDR3 covers 11 residues. Deletions cut 3 bases from V and 7 bases from J, with 7 bases between. CDR3 protein: CASSSNFEAFF. The CDR3 nucleotides read TGCGCCAGCAGCTCGAATTTTGAAGCTTTCTTT.

This clonotype has a handful of counts. V usage is TRBV6-6 and J usage is TRBJ2-3; no definite D call. V gave up 0 bases and J gave up 0 bases, with 13 bases separating them. The germline gives CDR1 MNHNY, CDR2 SVGAGI (reference sequence). This CDR3 has 17 amino acids. The CDR3 sequence is CASSYSVPRKSTDTQYF. CDR3 nucleotides: TGTGCCAGCAGTTACTCAGTTCCTAGGAAAAGCACAGATACGCAGTATTTT.

This clonotype has only a few counts. The V gene is TRBV7-2, the J gene TRBJ1-5; 9 bases are shared with TRBD1. V dropped 4 bases and J dropped 4; count of bases not matched to a gene: 11. Germline values: CDR1 SGHTA, CDR2 FQGNSA. CDR3 length equals 17 residues. CDR3 protein: CASSSLGGTGLNQPQHF. The CDR3 DNA is TGTGCCAGCAGCTCCCTAGGGGGGACAGGGTTGAATCAGCCCCAGCATTTT.

This clonotype showed up just a few times. The chain links TRBV7-8 to TRBJ1-1; no clear D. The CDR3 is 11 residues long. The V end was cut by 3 bases, the J end by 11 bases, with 10 bases between. Germline values: CDR1 SGHVS, CDR2 FQNEAQ. The CDR3 spells CASSLADMAFF. CDR3 nucleotides: TGTGCCAGCAGCTTGGCGGATATGGCTTTCTTT.

V gene TRBV6-6 combines with J gene TRBJ2-6, with TRBD1 identical over 7 bases. V trimming: 5 bases; J trimming: 1 base; junction bases outside the gene matches: 8. Germline V gene lookup returns CDR1 MNHNY and CDR2 SVGAGI (reference sequence). The CDR3 length is 17 residues. The CDR3 is CASSTPTGRSGANVLTF. CDR3 sequence (DNA): TGTGCCAGCAGTACTCCGACAGGGCGGTCTGGGGCCAACGTCCTGACTTTC.

In this sample, this clonotype turned up many times. The V call is TRBV5-1, the J call TRBJ1-5; possible D gene TRBD1, 5 bases. The CDR3 has 14 residues. Between the trimmed V and J ends, which lost 4 bases and 1 base, there was a span of 9 bases. In germline, CDR1 is SGHRS, CDR2 YFSETQ. The CDR3 spells CASSAGPSNQPQHF. CDR3 nucleotides: TGCGCCAGCAGCGCGGGACCGAGCAATCAGCCCCAGCATTTT.

This clonotype was seen a handful of times. The chain combines TRBV6-6 with TRBJ2-7; D may be TRBD1 (5 bases). CDR1 MNHNY and CDR2 SVGAGI come from the germline V gene (reference sequence). Trimming pared 6 bases from V and 2 bases from J, leaving 20 bases between. The CDR3 runs to 16 residues. For the CDR3, the DNA is TGTGCCAGCAGCCTACTCGGACAACATAGCCCCTACGAGCAGTACTTC. As protein: CASSLLGQHSPYEQYF.

This clonotype was found a few times. The chain recombines TRBV2 with TRBJ1-2; D might be TRBD1 (5 bases). Deletions cut 2 bases from V and 4 bases from J, with 20 bases between. The V gene's germline CDR1 is SNHLY and CDR2 FYNNEI. This CDR3 comprises 17 residues. The CDR3 region has the DNA TGTGCCAGCAGTGAATTGGGGCCCCCAGGGCAGGGCTATGGCTACACCTTC. Translation: CASSELGPPGQGYGYTF.

J is TRBJ2-7 and V is TRBV28; a weak D match, TRBD1 (5 bases). The CDR3 loop spans 14 amino acids. The germline gives CDR1 MDHEN, CDR2 SYDVKM. Trimming removed 8 bases at V and 2 bases at J, with 16 bases between. The CDR3 bases are TGTGCCAGCGTTAGTGGACAAGGAGCCTACGAGCAGTACTTC. Protein sequence: CASVSGQGAYEQYF. Drawing the rest from reference TRBV28 and TRBJ2-7, the complete variable domain is DVKVTQSSRYLVKRTGEKVFLECVQDMDHENMFWYRQDPGLGLRLIYFSYDVKMKEKGDIPEGYSVSREKKERFSLILESASTNQTSMYLCASVSGQGAYEQYFGPGTRLTVT.

The chain is built from TRBV27 and TRBJ1-4; 7 bases map to TRBD1. CDR3 size: 16 residues. The germline V gene has CDR1 MNHEY and CDR2 SMNVEV (reference sequence). V shed 1 base and J 3 bases; nucleotides not matched to a gene: 5. CDR3 protein: CASSLWRGTANEKLFF. The CDR3, as DNA: TGTGCCAGCAGTTTATGGAGGGGGACAGCTAATGAAAAACTGTTTTTT.